Each of the 21 T cell receptor beta chains below was sequenced from the same sample in a study of T cells in Graves' hyperthyroidism and ophthalmopathy. RNA transcripts were the template for amplifying TCR beta CDR3 regions. The TCR CDR3 was amplified in a first-round RT-PCR using the HTBI primer set. One entry per CDR3 protein, called by TCRdb with MiXCR from the multiplex PCR reads. The table shows hundreds of thousands of distinct CDR3 sequences, with about 14% occurring only once. The specimen was blood. All receptors come from a woman aged 45-65 years with Graves' ophthalmopathy.

In its sample, this clonotype was seen many times. J is TRBJ1-2 and V is TRBV11-2; D is undetermined. Per the germline V gene, CDR1 is SGHAT and CDR2 is FQNNGV. The CDR3 consists of 12 residues. V lost 3 bases and J 8 bases, leaving 10 bases between the germline ends. The CDR3 DNA reads as TGTGCCAGCAGCTTTCGAGGAGGCGGCTACACCTTC. Its protein product is CASSFRGGGYTF.

This clonotype was picked up many times. The genes are TRBV2 and TRBJ2-5, with TRBD1 as a possible D gene (5 bases). Germline lookup yields CDR1 SNHLY and CDR2 FYNNEI. Between the trimmed V and J ends, which lost 7 bases and 2 bases, there was a span of 8 bases. The CDR3 runs 12 residues. The CDR3 region is CASTGSQETQYF. The CDR3 coding sequence is TGTGCCAGCACAGGGTCACAAGAGACCCAGTACTTC.

This clonotype was detected ten times or more. The chain uses TRBV11-2 and TRBJ2-2; 7 positions agree with TRBD2. Germline V gene data show CDR1 as SGHAT and CDR2 as FQNNGV. The CDR3 length is 15 residues. V shed 5 bases and J 1 base; nucleotides not matched to a gene: 4. CDR3 in DNA: TGTGCCAGCAGCCTTCTAGCGGTGAACACCGGGGAGCTGTTTTTT. It yields the protein CASSLLAVNTGELFF. Full variable domain (outside the CDR3, taken from reference TRBV11-2 and TRBJ2-2): EAGVAQSPRYKIIEKRQSVAFWCNPISGHATLYWYQQILGQGPKLLIQFQNNGVVDDSQLPKDRFSAERLKGVDSTLKIQPAKLEDSAVYLCASSLLAVNTGELFFGEGSRLTVL.

This clonotype was recorded at least ten times. The chain combines TRBV28 with TRBJ2-1; TRBD1 agrees at 8 bases. The CDR3 covers 16 residues. Losses at the gene ends were 3 bases for V and 8 bases for J; bases not matched to a gene: 12. Per germline, CDR1 MDHEN and CDR2 SYDVKM. CDR3 region: CASSFVGTGSIYEQFF. The CDR3 DNA is TGTGCCAGCAGTTTTGTGGGGACAGGCTCAATCTATGAGCAGTTCTTC. Based on the CDR3 plus reference TRBV28 and TRBJ2-1, the full variable domain is DVKVTQSSRYLVKRTGEKVFLECVQDMDHENMFWYRQDPGLGLRLIYFSYDVKMKEKGDIPEGYSVSREKKERFSLILESASTNQTSMYLCASSFVGTGSIYEQFFGPGTRLTVL.

This clonotype has a count of ten or more. The chain recombines TRBV20-1 with TRBJ1-5; D remains ambiguous. CDR3 length: 14 residues. V lost 2 bases and J lost 0, with 8 bases in between. CDR1 is DFQATT, CDR2 SNEGSKA, per germline (reference sequence). The CDR3 region has the DNA TGCAGTGCTAGAAAGGTTAATAGCAATCAGCCCCAGCATTTT. This encodes CSARKVNSNQPQHF.

This clonotype was recorded many times. The chain links TRBV12-3 or TRBV12-4 to TRBJ2-5; unclear D gene. The V end lost 3 bases, the J end lost 0 bases, and 5 bases lay between the germline ends. The CDR3 consists of 13 residues. As DNA, the CDR3 is TGTGCCAGCAGTTTCCTCCACCAAGAGACCCAGTACTTC. It codes for CASSFLHQETQYF.

This clonotype was seen a handful of times. The V gene is TRBV14, the J gene TRBJ2-3; TRBD2 agrees at 7 bases. Germline CDR1 is SGHDN and CDR2 is FVKESK. This CDR3 has 14 amino acids. V gave up 4 bases and J gave up 6 bases; unmatched junction bases: 7. CDR3 protein: CASSRRLAPDTQYF. Here the CDR3 DNA reads TGTGCCAGCAGCCGGCGACTAGCCCCGGATACGCAGTATTTT.

At least ten counts were recorded for this clonotype. This chain connects TRBV4-2 to TRBJ1-1; D not certain. Per germline, CDR1 LGHNA and CDR2 YNFKEQ. Trimming stripped 1 base from V and 6 bases from J, with 18 bases between. This CDR3 spans 16 amino acids. CDR3 nucleotide sequence: TGTGCCAGCAGCCAAGGCCAGAACAGCCTCGTCCCTGAAGCTTTCTTT. It codes for CASSQGQNSLVPEAFF.

This clonotype was counted at least ten times. The chain couples TRBV12-3 or TRBV12-4 to TRBJ1-5; D ambiguous. This CDR3 is built from 16 residues. Trimming removed 2 bases from V and 0 bases from J, with 11 bases in between. CDR3 sequence reads: CASSLRAVSSNQPQHF. Here the CDR3 DNA reads TGTGCCAGCAGTTTAAGGGCCGTGTCTAGCAATCAGCCCCAGCATTTT.

J is TRBJ2-7 and V is TRBV12-3 or TRBV12-4; 13 positions agree with TRBD2. The CDR3 totals 16 residues. V lost 6 bases to trimming and J lost 5 bases; unmatched junction nucleotides: 10. The CDR3 region has the DNA TGTGCCAGCAGCCTACTACTAGCGGGAGGGATCGACGAGCAGTACTTC. The encoded protein is CASSLLLAGGIDEQYF.

This clonotype was seen at least ten times. The chain links TRBV5-1 to TRBJ2-7, with D possibly being TRBD2 (5 bases). The CDR3 runs to 16 residues. The germline CDR1 and CDR2 sequences are SGHRS and YFSETQ. The V end was cut by 0 bases, the J end by 3 bases, with 16 bases between. CDR3: CASSLAAMDSSYEQYF. The CDR3 coding sequence is TGCGCCAGCAGCTTGGCCGCCATGGACTCGAGCTACGAGCAGTACTTC.

This clonotype was seen repeatedly, ten times or more. The CDR3 DNA reads TGTGCCAGCAGCTCACAGGCGTCCAACACAGATACGCAGTATTTT. This codes for CASSSQASNTDTQYF. The V and J genes are TRBV7-2 and TRBJ2-3; a possible D gene is TRBD1 (5 bases). Germline-derived CDR1 and CDR2 are SGHTA and FQGNSA. This CDR3 spans 15 amino acids. V was shortened by 4 bases and J by 2 bases, with 13 bases between the two germline ends.

This clonotype occurred many times. V usage is TRBV28 and J usage is TRBJ2-7; 10 nucleotides agree with TRBD1. CDR1 is MDHEN and CDR2 is SYDVKM in the germline V gene. The CDR3 runs to 14 residues. V gave up 2 bases and J gave up 7 bases; unmatched junction bases: 5. The CDR3 sequence: CASSLTGTGVEQYF. The DNA of the CDR3 is TGTGCCAGCAGTTTAACCGGGACAGGGGTTGAGCAGTACTTC.

This clonotype showed up many times. The genes are TRBV28 and TRBJ2-1; D call uncertain. Germline V CDR1 and CDR2: MDHEN, SYDVKM. The CDR3 runs 13 residues. Trimming shortened V by 5 bases and J by 2 bases, and 7 bases separated the two germline ends. The CDR3 DNA reads as TGTGCCAGCAGTAAAGGAGCCTACAATGAGCAGTTCTTC. Translation: CASSKGAYNEQFF.

This clonotype came up once. The chain joins TRBV11-2 to TRBJ1-2; D may be TRBD1 (6 bases). Trimming took off 5 bases at V and 0 bases at J, with 19 bases between the two ends. Germline V gives CDR1 SGHAT, CDR2 FQNNGV. The CDR3 totals 17 residues. CDR3 DNA sequence: TGTGCCAGCAGCCCTCTCACAGGACAGAGAGCTAACTATGGCTACACCTTC. Encoded protein: CASSPLTGQRANYGYTF.

This clonotype was seen repeatedly, ten times or more. The chain employs TRBV24-1 and TRBJ2-5, with TRBD2 identical over 10 bases. The CDR3 extends over 15 amino acids. V trimming: 7 bases; J trimming: 5 bases; junction bases outside the gene matches: 9. Per germline, CDR1 KGHDR and CDR2 SFDVKD. The CDR3 nucleotides are TGTGCCACCAGCCCTTCTAGCGGGAGATCGGAGACCCAGTACTTC. Translation gives CATSPSSGRSETQYF.

This clonotype has ten or more counts. The gene calls are TRBV2 and TRBJ2-3, with a possible D match to TRBD1 (5 bases). CDR3 length: 14 amino acids. Trimming removed 7 bases from V and 5 bases from J, with 16 bases in between. The germline V gene has CDR1 SNHLY and CDR2 FYNNEI. CDR3 DNA sequence: TGTGCCAGCACCCCTGGGCTAGGACAAGATACGCAGTATTTT. Amino acids: CASTPGLGQDTQYF.

J is TRBJ2-7 and V is TRBV7-9; weak D call: TRBD1 (8 bases). The ends were cut back, 1 base at V and 4 bases at J, with 20 bases in the middle. CDR3 length equals 17 residues. Germline V gene data show CDR1 as SEHNR and CDR2 as FQNEAQ (reference sequence). CDR3 in amino acids: CASSLEPLDRGGYEQYF. In DNA, the CDR3 is TGTGCCAGCAGCTTAGAGCCCCTAGACAGGGGAGGGTACGAGCAGTACTTC. Full variable domain (outside the CDR3, taken from reference TRBV7-9 and TRBJ2-7): DTGVSQNPRHKITKRGQNVTFRCDPISEHNRLYWYRQTLGQGPEFLTYFQNEAQLEKSRLLSDRFSAERPKGSFSTLEIQRTEQGDSAMYLCASSLEPLDRGGYEQYFGPGTRLTVT.

There are many counts of this clonotype. The chain is built from TRBV7-2 and TRBJ2-7; 9 positions agree with TRBD2. Trimming at V came to 0 bases and at J to 5 bases, leaving 8 bases not matched to a gene. Germline CDR1 reads SGHTA; CDR2 reads FQGNSA. The length of the CDR3 is 16 residues. The CDR3 sequence is CASSLAQGLAFHEQYF. The CDR3 region has the DNA TGTGCCAGCAGCTTAGCGCAAGGACTAGCGTTCCACGAGCAGTACTTC.

This clonotype came up many times. The DNA of the CDR3 is TGCGCCAGCAGCCGGGGACGGGAGAACACTGAAGCTTTCTTT. Encoded protein: CASSRGRENTEAFF. The chain has TRBV5-1 and TRBJ1-1; perhaps TRBD1 as D (5 bases). Germline CDR1 is SGHRS and CDR2 is YFSETQ. CDR3 length equals 14 residues. The germline V and J ends were trimmed by 4 bases and 1 base, with 11 bases remaining between them.

This clonotype was seen repeatedly, ten times or more. The chain couples TRBV13 to TRBJ2-7; 10 bases fit TRBD1. From germline, CDR1 is PRHDT and CDR2 FYEKMQ (reference sequence). Trimming took 3 bases from V and 1 from J; bases not matched to a gene: 3. This CDR3 contains 15 residues. The DNA of the CDR3 is TGTGCCAGCAGCTTTGGGGGACAGGGGTCCTACGAGCAGTACTTC. Translating it yields CASSFGGQGSYEQYF.